This passage covers 16 T cell receptor beta chains from one sample sequenced in a study of cytomegalovirus exposure and HLA in healthy donors. PCR was performed using 60 Vbeta and 13 Jbeta primers. The protocol was immunoSEQ multiplex PCR, while the TCRdb copy is restricted to in-frame clones and leaves out a portion. The sample yields under 200,000 clones, around 78% seen once. Material for sequencing was PBMCs. These receptors were taken from a man aged 30-40 years in good health and CMV-seronegative.

The chain couples TRBV5-1 to TRBJ1-3; 7 nucleotides align to TRBD1. V dropped 4 bases and J dropped 0; count of bases not matched to a gene: 7. This CDR3 is 16 amino acids long. CDR1 is SGHRS and CDR2 is YFSETQ in the germline V gene. The CDR3 region has the DNA TGCGCCAGCAGCACCGGACAGGAAAGCTCTGGAAACACCATATATTTT. This codes for CASSTGQESSGNTIYF.

This clone has just a few counts. The rearrangement uses TRBV6-5 and TRBJ2-2; TRBD2 might be the D (6 bases). The CDR3 is made up of 14 amino acids. Germline CDR1 MNHEY, CDR2 SVGAGI. V lost 6 bases to trimming and J lost 5 bases, with 13 bases between them. Here the CDR3 DNA reads TGTGCCAGCAGAATAGCGCGGGGTACCGGGGAGCTGTTTTTT. Encoded protein: CASRIARGTGELFF.

V usage is TRBV7-3 and J usage is TRBJ1-2, with 8 bases identical to TRBD1. CDR3 length: 15 residues. The junction had 10 bases not matched to a gene; V was cut back by 0 bases and J by 10 bases. Germline lookup yields CDR1 SGHTA and CDR2 FQGTGA. As DNA, the CDR3 is TGTGCCAGCAGCTTAACGGGGGACAGGCTAGCCCCCTACACCTTC. This translates into CASSLTGDRLAPYTF.

The chain couples TRBV14 to TRBJ2-7; 13 bases agree with TRBD2. CDR1 and CDR2 from the germline V gene are SGHDN and FVKESK. Losses at the gene ends were 4 bases for V and 7 bases for J; bases not matched to a gene: 19. There are 19 residues in the CDR3. The CDR3 DNA is TGTGCCAGCAGCCTGTTCGGCGGGACTAGCGGGACCTATACGTTTGAGCAGTACTTC. Encoded protein: CASSLFGGTSGTYTFEQYF. Complete variable domain (other parts from reference TRBV14 and TRBJ2-7): EAGVTQFPSHSVIEKGQTVTLRCDPISGHDNLYWYRRVMGKEIKFLLHFVKESKQDESGMPNNRFLAERTGGTYSTLKVQPAELEDSGVYFCASSLFGGTSGTYTFEQYFGPGTRLTVT.

The rearrangement links TRBV19 to TRBJ2-1, with 14 bases identical to TRBD2. With 6 bases clipped from V and 6 bases from J, the junction kept 4 bases outside the gene matches. Germline-derived CDR1 and CDR2 are LNHDA and SQIVND (reference sequence). The CDR3 covers 15 residues. The CDR3 region is CASSQGTSGSNEQFF. CDR3 coding DNA: TGTGCCAGTAGCCAAGGGACTAGCGGGAGCAATGAGCAGTTCTTC.

The table lists this clone with a count of one. For the CDR3, the DNA is TGTGCCAGCAGCTGGACAGGGAGTGAAGCTTTCTTT. Translating it yields CASSWTGSEAFF. This chain connects TRBV7-9 to TRBJ1-1; TRBD1 aligns across 8 bases. V was pared by 4 bases and J by 7 bases, with 2 bases of the junction left unmatched. Germline V gene sequence: CDR1 SEHNR, CDR2 FQNEAQ (reference sequence). The CDR3 loop spans 12 amino acids.

The chain has TRBV19 and TRBJ2-7; TRBD2 matches at 7 bases. The CDR3 runs to 15 residues. Looked up from germline, CDR1 is LNHDA and CDR2 is SQIVND (reference sequence). The V gene end was trimmed by 4 bases and the J gene end by 0 bases; junction bases not matched to a gene: 6. CDR3 region: CASSTAGSSSYEQYF. CDR3 nucleotides: TGTGCCAGTAGTACAGCGGGGAGCTCCTCCTACGAGCAGTACTTC.

Of note for this clone: The same CDR3 can be traced to other DNA sequences in this sample. The chain's CDR3 is CSVEGRMNTEAFF. The CDR3 DNA reads TGCAGCGTTGAGGGGCGTATGAACACTGAAGCTTTCTTT. The J gene is TRBJ1-1, the V gene TRBV29-1; D possibly corresponds to TRBD1 (5 bases). The CDR3 consists of 13 residues. Looked up from germline, CDR1 is SQVTM and CDR2 is ANQGSEA. V lost 3 bases and J 0 bases, leaving 8 bases between the germline ends.

This clone came up once. V is TRBV10-1 and J is TRBJ2-2; TRBD2 is a possible D gene (6 bases). Trimming removed 5 bases from V and 2 bases from J, with 12 bases in between. Germline V CDR1 and CDR2: WNHNN, SYGVQD (reference sequence). This CDR3 is 15 amino acids long. CDR3 region: CASSSGTLNTGELFF. The DNA for the CDR3 is TGCGCCAGCAGTTCCGGGACTCTTAACACCGGGGAGCTGTTTTTT.

The J gene is TRBJ2-7, the V gene TRBV4-1; 9 nucleotides agree with TRBD1. Germline CDR1 reads MGHRA; CDR2 reads YSYEKL. The CDR3 is 14 residues long. The V segment lost 1 base and the J segment 3 bases; nucleotides outside the gene matches: 1. CDR3 DNA sequence: TGCGCCAGCAGCCAAGGGGGACAGGGCTACGAGCAGTACTTC. Encoded protein: CASSQGGQGYEQYF.

The chain joins TRBV5-6 to TRBJ2-7; 13 bases line up with TRBD2. Per the germline V gene, CDR1 is SGHDT and CDR2 is YYEEEE. The CDR3 contains 16 residues. The V and J ends lost 4 bases and 2 bases, in that order; junction bases with no gene match: 6. The CDR3 loop is CASSLRGLAGTYEQYF. As DNA, the CDR3 is TGTGCCAGCAGCCTCCGGGGACTAGCGGGAACCTACGAGCAGTACTTC.

This sequence joins TRBV19 and TRBJ2-7; D is uncertain. This CDR3 contains 13 residues. Germline loops: CDR1 LNHDA, CDR2 SQIVND (reference sequence). V was cut by 1 base and J by 0 bases, with 4 bases left in between. The CDR3 nucleotides read TGTGCCAGTAGTATAGCAATCTCCTACGAGCAGTACTTC. It is translated as CASSIAISYEQYF. The entire variable domain, with the rest obtained from reference TRBV19 and TRBJ2-7, is as follows: DGGITQSPKYLFRKEGQNVTLSCEQNLNHDAMYWYRQDPGQGLRLIYYSQIVNDFQKGDIAEGYSVSREKKESFPLTVTSAQKNPTAFYLCASSIAISYEQYFGPGTRLTVT.

This clone has just one count. V usage is TRBV5-1 and J usage is TRBJ2-3, with TRBD2 matching 8 bases. The CDR3 is made up of 16 amino acids. Germline lookup yields CDR1 SGHRS and CDR2 YFSETQ. Unmatched junction bases numbered 13, after V lost 7 bases and J lost 3 bases. The CDR3 spells CASSGGRRRGTDTQYF. CDR3 sequence (DNA): TGCGCCAGCTCGGGGGGGAGGCGGAGAGGGACAGATACGCAGTATTTT.

This clone was picked up a small number of times. The CDR3 loop is CASSLAGQGKIEDTQYF. The DNA for the CDR3 is TGCGCCAGCAGTTTAGCGGGACAGGGAAAGATAGAAGATACGCAGTATTTT. V and J are TRBV5-1 and TRBJ2-3, with D possibly TRBD1 on 9 matching bases. CDR3 size: 17 residues. V was pared by 5 bases and J by 5 bases, with 24 bases between. Germline V lookup: CDR1 SGHRS, CDR2 YFSETQ.

This chain links TRBV28 with TRBJ1-3; 9 positions match TRBD1. CDR3 size: 11 residues. CDR1 and CDR2 from the germline V gene are MDHEN and SYDVKM. J lost 16 bases, V lost 10 bases, and 11 bases had no gene match. The CDR3 DNA is TGTGCCACAAGACCGGGACAGGGCTTTTATTTT. Amino acid sequence: CATRPGQGFYF.

The chain joins TRBV13 to TRBJ1-4; D is uncertain. Germline CDR1 and CDR2: PRHDT and FYEKMQ (reference sequence). V was shortened by 3 bases and J by 2 bases, with 10 bases between the two germline ends. The CDR3 has 15 amino acids. This CDR3 is CASSFSGVTNEKLFF. DNA for the CDR3: TGTGCCAGCAGCTTTTCCGGGGTCACTAATGAAAAACTGTTTTTT.